This TCR beta chain was recorded in a study of shared clonotypes between healthy human individuals (TCRdb year 2020). In terms of the full investigation: The cohort included a few men and a couple of women between 18 and 49 years of age. For each donor, CD4 naive and CD4 memory were each run on three plates, CD8 naive on two plates, and CD8 memory on one plate. Blood TCR repertoires of about five healthy adults were deeply sequenced to estimate repertoire size and the extent of clonotype sharing between individuals. Different laboratories and diverse techniques were used to prepare libraries and sequence TCR repertoires, to increase sequencing depth and limit assay-specific biases. Each donor's leukapheresis produced roughly between about 0.8 and 8.9 billion PBMCs.

In the germline V gene, CDR1 corresponds to MGHRA and CDR2 to YSYEKL. Trimming removed 3 bases from V and 2 bases from J; the gene matches leave 7 bases unexplained. The CDR3 measures 17 amino acids from cysteine to phenylalanine. Of the read, only the CDR3 DNA is kept; its 51 bases are in frame from base 1. Study-level results and caveats: Pairwise subsampling indicated that sequencing depth was expected to affect the degree of clonotype sharing among donors. Across a few donors, about 5% of naive CD4, approximately 4% of naive CD8, 2.3% of memory CD4, and approximately 0.4% of memory CD8 clonotypes were shared. Sampling was restricted to blood, and TCR repertoires in tissue are likely to differ from TCR repertoires in blood. Naive subsets generally had larger estimated clonotype richness than memory subsets did. Even with the large sequencing depth, rarefaction of the sorted-subset datasets indicated that sequencing was incomplete. The genetic and exposure-history diversity represented was limited by the small number of donors. Compared with non-shared clonotypes, clonotypes shared by all four sorted-subset donors had higher generation probabilities.

As concerns this clone: Its antigen specificity is not known. No clone much larger than this one lies a single base away; base qualities are absent.

Using the deep immunoSEQ assay, TCR CDR3 regions were amplified from genomic DNA by multiplex PCR. Extracted genomic DNA from each cell subset was distributed evenly across all wells of several immunoSEQ 96-well plates, and each plate was treated as a replicate. Each replicate PCR for sorted subsets received about 220 ng genomic DNA, equal to roughly 33,000 T cell genomes. Purified libraries were quantified with a Qubit 3.0 fluorometer, sized on a Bioanalyzer 2100, and re-quantified with the KAPA Library Quantification kit. Every immunoSEQ 96-well plate was sequenced on a separate single-read 150-cycle Illumina NextSeq 550 flow cell. From the authors' description of their analysis: The immunoSEQ output contained only junctional sequences without quality scores, so filtering could not match that applied to full-length reads. Sequences were annotated with PyIR, a Python wrapper for IgBLAST v1.9, using IMGT germline references to assign V/J genes and CDR3. Reads were removed for weak V/J assignments (E-value above 1e-6), missing CDR3, stop codons, out-of-frame junctions, or ambiguous translated residues. V3J clonotypes were defined by identical inferred V gene, J gene, and CDR3 amino acid sequence. The percentage overlap between two repertoires was calculated by dividing the number of shared unique clonotypes by the size of the smaller repertoire. Three approaches were used to assess repertoire richness: RTK rarefaction, the Chao1 estimator, and Recon v2.1 estimates of unobserved clonotypes. Generation probabilities for all TCRbeta clonotypes obtained by the gDNA method from several donors were computed using OLGA. Not all clones reach the TCRdb copy of this immuneACCESS table, which keeps in-frame sequences only. Checked studies attribute under half of the gap to unresolved V genes and leave the rest unexplained. V and J calls and clone size are those listed in that table; D and trimming were worked out from the DNA. The sample table contains about 2 million clones; only one count was recorded for over 85% of them. The ten largest clonotypes hold more than 0.95% of the sample.

CD8 naive samples were CD45RO-negative cells positively selected for CCR7, giving a CD45RA+CCR7+ population that excluded TemRA cells. Healthy HIV-negative adults with no recently reported acute infections or vaccinations were included as donors. Every donor was a Caucasian adult residing in Nashville, Tennessee, USA. Blood was obtained by leukapheresis, after which PBMCs were separated by Ficoll-Histopaque density gradient centrifugation and cryopreserved in liquid nitrogen vapor phase. Analytical flow cytometry was used to check the purity and quantity of each magnetically sorted T cell population. From each sorted fraction, genomic DNA was isolated and quantified by UV absorbance on a Nanodrop 2000c.

The chain joins TRBV4-1 to TRBJ2-3; 11 of the junction bases match TRBD2. The sample consisted of naive CD8+ T cells sorted from blood. Sample cell subset or site, as interpreted from the label and publication: CD45RA+CCR7+. The receptor was derived from a man aged 18 to 30 in good health. The DNA sequence is TGCGCCAGCAGCCACGAAAGTAGCGGGGGGGCCACAGATACGCAGTATTTT. This gives the protein CASSHESSGGATDTQYF.